What follows describes a single T cell receptor (beta chain). Its antigen is unknown. This record belongs to a study of cytomegalovirus exposure and HLA in healthy donors. PCR used 60 Vbeta primers and 13 Jbeta primers. As originally analysed: Later reanalysis found 60 million to 90 million unique TCR beta chains, roughly 10 million of them shared. Method: immunoSEQ multiplex PCR; TCRdb's copy keeps in-frame clones and lacks some. V and J calls and clone size are copied from that table; D and trimming were computed from the DNA. This repertoire includes some 150,000 clones. Study results and limitations: Rare TCR sequences dominated, though some public TCRs recurred in many donors.

V dropped 5 bases and J dropped 7 bases, with 18 bases sitting between them. The CDR3 consists of 14 residues. CDR1 and CDR2 from the germline V gene are SGHDT and YYEEEE. Nominally healthy donors were sampled, though unrecorded immune exposures were likely. The source material was PBMCs. V and J are TRBV5-6 and TRBJ1-2; D might be TRBD1 (5 bases). The sequence came from a woman under 30 in good health and CMV-seronegative. CDR3 amino acids: CASRYPQGIGGYTF. In nucleotides, the CDR3 is TGTGCCAGCAGGTACCCCCAGGGAATAGGTGGCTACACCTTC.